The 20 T cell receptor beta chains below all came from one sample that was sequenced in a study of T cell responses to AZD1222 COVID-19 vaccine. Some clones are missing from TCRdb's copy, which holds only in-frame ones; the method was immunoSEQ multiplex PCR. This sample carries about 100,000 clones, over 75% of them seen once, and the ten largest clones take 1% to 1.5%. The specimen comprised peripheral blood, sampled on day 0 of AZD1222 vaccination. The receptors originated from an adult in good health.

The chain joins TRBV7-6 to TRBJ2-1, with D perhaps matching TRBD2 (6 bases). Trimming left V 5 bases short and J 6 bases short, with 11 bases between. The germline V gene encodes CDR1 SGHVS and CDR2 FNYEAQ. The CDR3 extends over 13 amino acids. The CDR3 region is CASSPPGGNEQFF. CDR3 coding DNA: TGTGCCAGCAGCCCCCCCGGGGGCAATGAGCAGTTCTTC. The full variable domain, completed using reference TRBV7-6 and TRBJ2-1, is GAGVSQSPRYKVTKRGQDVALRCDPISGHVSLYWYRQALGQGPEFLTYFNYEAQQDKSGLPNDRFSAERPEGSISTLTIQRTEQRDSAMYRCASSPPGGNEQFFGPGTRLTVL.

V and J are TRBV5-1 and TRBJ1-2; D gene ambiguous. CDR1 SGHRS and CDR2 YFSETQ come from the germline V gene. This CDR3 region has 14 residues. The V gene lost 4 bases and the J gene lost 7 bases, with 17 bases spanning the gap. The CDR3 region is CASSVTGEGGGYTF. The CDR3 coding sequence is TGCGCCAGCAGCGTAACCGGGGAAGGCGGTGGCTACACCTTC.

CDR3 in amino acids: CASSPGQGPNEKLFF. CDR3 coding DNA: TGTGCCAGCAGTCCTGGACAGGGGCCGAATGAAAAACTGTTTTTT. This chain joins TRBV28 and TRBJ1-4, with TRBD1 identical over 9 bases. Trimming removed 5 bases from V and 5 bases from J; junction bases left unmatched: 6. The V gene's germline CDR1 is MDHEN and CDR2 SYDVKM. The CDR3 loop spans 15 amino acids.

The rearrangement uses TRBV10-2 and TRBJ1-5; TRBD1 might be the D (6 bases). The CDR3 consists of 15 residues. V shed 0 bases and J shed 5 bases, with 11 bases lying between them. The germline CDR1 and CDR2 sequences are WSHSY and SAAADI. CDR3 region: CASSESTGTDQPQHF. The CDR3 DNA reads TGCGCCAGCAGTGAGTCTACAGGGACGGATCAGCCCCAGCATTTT.

The V and J genes are TRBV28 and TRBJ1-1; D might be TRBD1 (6 bases). The CDR3 extends over 12 amino acids. Germline assignment: CDR1 MDHEN and CDR2 SYDVKM. Deletions cut 5 bases from V and 11 bases from J, with 15 bases between. This CDR3 reads CASSPRFRGAFF. In DNA, the CDR3 is TGTGCCAGCAGTCCCAGGTTTAGGGGGGCTTTCTTT.

The count of this clone is one. This CDR3 reads CAISTSGGETQYF. DNA for the CDR3: TGTGCCATCAGCACGTCGGGAGGAGAGACCCAGTACTTC. The chain links TRBV10-3 to TRBJ2-5; 7 bases line up with TRBD2. This CDR3 is built from 13 residues. V lost 6 bases to trimming and J lost 4 bases; unmatched junction nucleotides: 5. Per the germline V gene, CDR1 is ENHRY and CDR2 is SYGVKD.

The CDR3 nucleotides are TGTGCCAGCACCCTAGACAGGGGGCTCGATTCACCCCTCCACTTT. The encoded protein is CASTLDRGLDSPLHF. This chain joins TRBV6-5 and TRBJ1-6, with 10 positions matching TRBD1. With V trimmed by 7 bases and J by 8 bases, 8 bases remained unmatched. The CDR3 sequence is 15 residues long. Germline-derived CDR1 and CDR2 are MNHEY and SVGAGI.

V and J are TRBV2 and TRBJ2-4; the D is unclear. Trimming took off 4 bases at V and 2 bases at J, with 9 bases between the two ends. The CDR3 consists of 14 residues. Germline V gene lookup returns CDR1 SNHLY and CDR2 FYNNEI. The CDR3 loop reads CASSGVNSKNIQYF. The DNA of the CDR3 is TGTGCCAGCAGTGGCGTCAACTCCAAAAACATTCAGTACTTC.

The chain uses TRBV28 and TRBJ1-4; 10 nucleotides align to TRBD1. There are 16 residues in the CDR3. J lost 3 bases, V lost 5 bases, and 6 bases had no gene match. CDR1 MDHEN and CDR2 SYDVKM come from the germline V gene. CDR3 amino acids: CASSVDRGLANEKLFF. CDR3 sequence (DNA): TGTGCCAGCAGTGTAGACAGGGGGCTAGCTAATGAAAAACTGTTTTTT.

The chain is built from TRBV11-2 and TRBJ1-2; D is perhaps TRBD1 (5 bases). Trimming removed 5 bases at V and 8 bases at J, with 21 bases between. Germline V gives CDR1 SGHAT, CDR2 FQNNGV. There are 15 residues in the CDR3. The CDR3 DNA follows: TGTGCCAGCAGCAACCCCCGGGGCCAGGCCGGCGGCTACACCTTC. Amino acid sequence: CASSNPRGQAGGYTF.

This sequence joins TRBV28 and TRBJ1-2; perhaps TRBD1 as D (5 bases). The CDR3 is made up of 15 amino acids. V lost 1 base and J lost 2, with 11 bases in between. CDR1 is MDHEN, CDR2 SYDVKM, per germline. CDR3 bases: TGTGCCAGCAGTTTATTGCAGGAGGGGAACTATGGCTACACCTTC. This encodes CASSLLQEGNYGYTF.

This clone was picked up one time. V and J are TRBV5-6 and TRBJ2-7, with 8 nucleotides matching TRBD2. The CDR3 contains 14 residues. Germline assignment: CDR1 SGHDT and CDR2 YYEEEE. The J segment lost 5 bases and the V segment lost 0 bases, leaving 4 bases of the junction unmatched. The CDR3 here is CASSLVGLAHEQYF. The CDR3 DNA reads as TGTGCCAGCAGCTTGGTAGGACTAGCCCACGAGCAGTACTTC.

This chain uses TRBV11-2 with TRBJ1-1; D gene unclear. V lost 0 bases to trimming and J lost 4 bases, with 9 bases between them. This CDR3 comprises 14 residues. CDR1 is SGHAT and CDR2 is FQNNGV in the germline V gene. CDR3 sequence (DNA): TGTGCCAGCAGCTTAGAAGTGTGGGGCACTGAAGCTTTCTTT. Its protein product is CASSLEVWGTEAFF.

The chain joins TRBV7-9 to TRBJ2-3, with D possibly matching TRBD2 (7 bases). The V end lost 5 bases, the J end lost 2 bases, and 14 bases lay between the germline ends. The CDR3 has 15 amino acids. The V gene's germline CDR1 is SEHNR and CDR2 FQNEAQ (reference sequence). The CDR3 region is CASSRRGAPTDTQYF. The CDR3 nucleotides read TGTGCCAGCAGCCGCCGGGGGGCCCCCACAGATACGCAGTATTTT.

V gene TRBV10-3 combines with J gene TRBJ2-1, with 9 bases matching TRBD2. Germline values: CDR1 ENHRY, CDR2 SYGVKD. The V gene end was trimmed by 3 bases and the J gene end by 4 bases; junction bases not matched to a gene: 10. The CDR3 spans 17 residues. The CDR3 DNA reads as TGTGCCATCAGTGACCTAGCGGGGAAGCTTGGGTACAATGAGCAGTTCTTC. Protein: CAISDLAGKLGYNEQFF.

This rearrangement joins TRBV28 to TRBJ2-5, with 9 bases aligning to TRBD1. Per germline, CDR1 MDHEN and CDR2 SYDVKM. V dropped 4 bases and J dropped 4; count of bases not matched to a gene: 7. There are 15 residues in the CDR3. CDR3 amino acids: CASSSWDREVETQYF. CDR3 in DNA: TGTGCCAGCAGTTCCTGGGACAGGGAAGTAGAGACCCAGTACTTC.

V and J are TRBV4-2 and TRBJ2-2; D call uncertain. The CDR3 runs 13 residues. Germline CDR1 and CDR2: LGHNA and YNFKEQ. The V end lost 1 base, the J end lost 4 bases, and 4 bases lay between the germline ends. The CDR3 spells CASSQGVTGELFF. The CDR3 coding sequence is TGTGCCAGCAGCCAAGGTGTCACCGGGGAGCTGTTTTTT.

The gene calls are TRBV5-4 and TRBJ1-1, with D hard to call. From germline, CDR1 is SGHNT and CDR2 YYREEE (reference sequence). Trimming cost V 1 base and J 0 bases, with 16 bases left between them. This CDR3 region has 17 residues. CDR3 DNA: TGTGCCAGCAGCTTGATCGGCACGGTTGGGGTGAACACTGAAGCTTTCTTT. It codes for CASSLIGTVGVNTEAFF.

The chain uses TRBV5-1 and TRBJ2-3; 9 bases align to TRBD1. With V trimmed by 6 bases and J by 4 bases, 6 bases remained unmatched. CDR1 SGHRS and CDR2 YFSETQ come from the germline V gene. The length of the CDR3 is 14 residues. The CDR3 nucleotides read TGCGCCAGCAACTCCGGGACAGGGCCAGATACGCAGTATTTT. It specifies CASNSGTGPDTQYF.

The chain joins TRBV6-2 or TRBV6-3 to TRBJ1-3; D is perhaps TRBD1 (5 bases). The CDR3 consists of 16 residues. Germline CDR1 and CDR2: MNHEY and SVGEGT. V was cut by 5 bases and J by 0 bases, with 14 bases left in between. CDR3 DNA sequence: TGTGCCAGCAGTACACGGGACGCCACCTCTGGAAACACCATATATTTT. It translates to CASSTRDATSGNTIYF.